The 11 T cell receptor beta chains listed next were all sequenced from one sample in a study of CD8 T cells in ankylosing spondylitis. MiXCR, run by TCRdb on the 5' RACE reads, gives a single entry per CDR3 protein. Here the sample spans roughly 490,000 distinct CDR3 sequences, approximately 5.3% being singletons. Their cognate antigens are unknown. Study-level findings and limits: A TCR beta motif made of fewer than 10 highly homologous variants seemed typical of ankylosing spondylitis blood.

The sequenced material came from blood, either unsorted or a sorted T cell fraction (not recorded which). Receptors were obtained from a male donor with ankylosing spondylitis.

This clonotype was observed many times. The chain uses TRBV20-1 and TRBJ2-1; 7 positions match TRBD2. In germline, CDR1 is DFQATT, CDR2 SNEGSKA (reference sequence). V dropped 0 bases and J dropped 4; count of bases not matched to a gene: 6. This CDR3 region has 15 residues. CDR3: CSARDGGTTYNEQFF. CDR3 sequence (DNA): TGCAGTGCTAGAGATGGGGGGACTACTTACAATGAGCAGTTCTTC.

V gene TRBV29-1 combines with J gene TRBJ1-1; D is unclear. The CDR3 consists of 13 residues. Trimming took off 0 bases at V and 1 base at J, with 6 bases between the two ends. Germline V gene sequence: CDR1 SQVTM, CDR2 ANQGSEA. The CDR3 bases are TGCAGCGTTGAAGAACCATCGAACACTGAAGCTTTCTTT. It is translated as CSVEEPSNTEAFF. The variable domain in full, with the rest retrieved from reference TRBV29-1 and TRBJ1-1, is SAVISQKPSRDICQRGTSLTIQCQVDSQVTMMFWYRQQPGQSLTLIATANQGSEATYESGFVIDKFPISRPNLTFSTLTVSNMSPEDSSIYLCSVEEPSNTEAFFGQGTRLTVV.

This clonotype was recorded many times. This rearrangement joins TRBV15 to TRBJ2-1; D may be TRBD1 or TRBD2 (5 bases each). The CDR3 length is 15 residues. V was pared by 6 bases and J by 2 bases, with 14 bases between. Per the germline V gene, CDR1 is LNHNV and CDR2 is YYDKDF (reference sequence). The CDR3 DNA reads TGTGCCACCAGTTCCTACCGGGGACCCTACAATGAGCAGTTCTTC. Translating gives CATSSYRGPYNEQFF.

This clonotype was observed many times. This rearrangement joins TRBV27 to TRBJ2-3, with unresolved D. The length of the CDR3 is 14 residues. V lost 5 bases and J lost 2, with 11 bases in between. Germline V gene sequence: CDR1 MNHEY, CDR2 SMNVEV (reference sequence). The CDR3 DNA reads as TGTGCCAGCAGTCTAAAAGGCTTCACAGATACGCAGTATTTT. This translates into CASSLKGFTDTQYF.

Turning to this clonotype: A single base separates this from a much larger clone, so it may be a read error. The rearrangement joins TRBV7-9 to TRBJ1-2; 11 bases are a match to TRBD1. CDR1 SEHNR and CDR2 FQNEAQ come from the germline V gene (reference sequence). J gave up 7 bases and V 5 bases, and 9 bases lay outside the gene matches. CDR3 length: 15 residues. The DNA of the CDR3 is TGTGCCAGCAGCCCCGTGGGACAGGGGGTCGCTGGCTACACCTTC. It specifies CASSPVGQGVAGYTF.

This clonotype was seen ten or more times. The chain has TRBV6-5 and TRBJ1-1; TRBD1 matches at 7 bases. Germline CDR1 and CDR2: MNHEY and SVGAGI. The trim removed 4 bases at V and 4 bases at J, leaving 6 bases unmatched. This CDR3 has 14 amino acids. The DNA of the CDR3 is TGTGCCAGCAGTTCGGACAGGTTAGGCACTGAAGCTTTCTTT. As protein: CASSSDRLGTEAFF.

This clonotype was observed at least ten times. This rearrangement joins TRBV7-2 to TRBJ2-7; 10 positions match TRBD2. The CDR3 consists of 14 residues. V lost 2 bases, J lost 4 bases, and 2 bases stayed unmatched. The germline V gene has CDR1 SGHTA and CDR2 FQGNSA. For the CDR3, the DNA is TGTGCCAGCAGCTTACAGCGGGAGGGGTACGAGCAGTACTTC. It specifies CASSLQREGYEQYF.

This clonotype was observed at least ten times. The J gene is TRBJ2-1, the V gene TRBV6-1; tentatively, D is TRBD1 (6 bases). Germline CDR1 is MNHNS and CDR2 is SASEGT. This CDR3 has 16 amino acids. V lost 5 bases and J 0 bases, leaving 14 bases between the germline ends. In DNA, the CDR3 is TGTGCCAGCAGTCAGACAGGTCATAGCTCCTACAATGAGCAGTTCTTC. Its protein product is CASSQTGHSSYNEQFF.

This clonotype was seen many times. The chain carries TRBV11-1 and TRBJ2-7; D remains unclear. Between the trimmed V and J ends, which lost 5 bases and 0 bases, there was a span of 17 bases. Germline V gene lookup returns CDR1 SGHAT and CDR2 FQDESV (reference sequence). The length of the CDR3 is 16 residues. CDR3 loop: CASSPRGSGSSYEQYF. CDR3 sequence (DNA): TGTGCCAGCAGCCCCAGAGGAAGTGGCAGCTCCTACGAGCAGTACTTC.

This clonotype was counted many times. V gene TRBV4-3 combines with J gene TRBJ1-3; D is undetermined. The CDR3 contains 17 residues. The ends were cut back, 3 bases at V and 3 bases at J, with 18 bases in the middle. Germline values: CDR1 LGHNA, CDR2 YSLEER. The CDR3 sequence: CASSQGALSVGGNTIYF. The CDR3 nucleotides read TGCGCCAGCAGCCAGGGCGCACTTAGCGTCGGTGGAAACACCATATATTTT.

This clonotype has more than one count but fewer than ten. This chain connects TRBV27 to TRBJ2-1; perhaps D is TRBD1 or TRBD2 (5 bases each). This CDR3 is built from 18 residues. Per the germline V gene, CDR1 is MNHEY and CDR2 is SMNVEV (reference sequence). Between the trimmed V and J ends, which lost 0 bases and 6 bases, there was a span of 21 bases. CDR3 DNA: TGTGCCAGCAGTTTATCGGGCTCCCTGCAGGATGGGGGCAATGAGCAGTTCTTC. The encoded protein is CASSLSGSLQDGGNEQFF.